This TCR beta chain came from a study of T cell changes during pregnancy in multiple sclerosis. The CDR3 has 17 amino acids. CDR1 is SGHVS, CDR2 FQNEAQ, per germline. V gave up 4 bases and J gave up 4 bases; unmatched junction bases: 16. Data came from immunoSEQ multiplex PCR; TCRdb stores just in-frame clones and leaves some out. The sample contains about 50,000 clones, about 94% of which appear only once. V is TRBV7-8 and J is TRBJ2-7, with 7 bases aligning to TRBD2. The sample here was CD4+ T cells from peripheral blood mononuclear cells, taken after pregnancy. The TCR was taken from a female donor with multiple sclerosis, enrolled in a pregnancy study. In DNA, the CDR3 is TGTGCCAGCAGCTCCCGAAGGGACGCGGGAGCACGTTACGAGCAGTACTTC. This gives the protein CASSSRRDAGARYEQYF.